These 28 T cell receptor beta chains were sequenced from one sample in a study of OX40 agonist ivuxolimab in advanced cancers. The table came from immunoSEQ multiplex PCR; TCRdb's copy has only in-frame clones and leaves some out. This sample has 45,000 to 55,000 clones, with around nine tenths found just once. The sequencing used CD4+ or CD8+ T cells sorted from blood, collected in a trial of the OX40 agonist ivuxolimab. The receptor set was obtained from an adult with an advanced solid tumor such as melanoma, head and neck, liver or kidney cancer.

This sequence joins TRBV14 and TRBJ2-5; D remains unclear. Trimming removed 1 base from V and 4 bases from J, with 7 bases in between. CDR1 is SGHDN, CDR2 FVKESK, per germline. The CDR3 runs 13 residues. The CDR3 loop reads CASSQGLGETQYF. As DNA, the CDR3 is TGTGCCAGCAGCCAAGGATTGGGAGAGACCCAGTACTTC.

A single count supports this clone. The J gene is TRBJ2-5, the V gene TRBV7-3, with D maybe TRBD2 (5 bases). V was pared by 3 bases and J by 5 bases, with 10 bases between. Looked up from germline, CDR1 is SGHTA and CDR2 is FQGTGA. CDR3 length: 13 amino acids. The CDR3 DNA reads as TGTGCCAGCAGCTTCCTAGCCTCGGAGACCCAGTACTTC. Translating gives CASSFLASETQYF.

The gene calls are TRBV11-2 and TRBJ1-1; no definite D call. This CDR3 is 12 amino acids long. V was cut by 8 bases and J by 1 base, with 8 bases left in between. Germline CDR1 reads SGHAT; CDR2 reads FQNNGV. For the CDR3, the DNA is TGTGCCAGCCAGCCTCAGAACACTGAAGCTTTCTTT. This codes for CASQPQNTEAFF.

This clone was counted a few times. This rearrangement joins TRBV11-2 to TRBJ1-2; D is possibly TRBD1 (5 bases). Trimming took 3 bases from V and 2 from J, leaving 10 bases between them. Germline CDR1 and CDR2: SGHAT and FQNNGV. This CDR3 is 14 amino acids long. CDR3 bases: TGTGCCAGCAGCTTCCAGACAGAGAACTATGGCTACACCTTC. Amino acid sequence: CASSFQTENYGYTF.

J is TRBJ2-6 and V is TRBV4-1; D possibly corresponds to TRBD1 (6 bases). This CDR3 comprises 16 residues. Germline loops: CDR1 MGHRA, CDR2 YSYEKL. V gave up 1 base and J gave up 0 bases, with 7 bases separating them. CDR3 DNA: TGCGCCAGCAGCCAAGGACAGGTCTCTGGGGCCAACGTCCTGACTTTC. Protein product: CASSQGQVSGANVLTF.

CDR3 residues: CASNRQRESGELFF. In DNA, the CDR3 is TGCGCCAGCAACCGTCAACGGGAGTCCGGGGAGCTGTTTTTT. V gene TRBV4-1 combines with J gene TRBJ2-2, with a tentative D call TRBD2 (6 bases). Per the germline V gene, CDR1 is MGHRA and CDR2 is YSYEKL. V was trimmed by 7 bases and J by 6 bases, leaving 15 bases between them. This CDR3 is 14 amino acids long.

The chain links TRBV30 to TRBJ1-2; D is ambiguous. V lost 0 bases and J 0 bases, leaving 8 bases between the germline ends. Germline V gene lookup returns CDR1 GTSNPN and CDR2 SVGIG (reference sequence). The length of the CDR3 is 14 residues. DNA for the CDR3: TGTGCCTGGAGTGTACGTCAGCCTAACTATGGCTACACCTTC. Its translation is CAWSVRQPNYGYTF. The full variable domain, rest sourced from reference TRBV30 and TRBJ1-2, is SQTIHQWPATLVQPVGSPLSLECTVEGTSNPNLYWYRQAAGRGLQLLFYSVGIGQISSEVPQNLSASRPQDRQFILSSKKLLLSDSGFYLCAWSVRQPNYGYTFGSGTRLTVV.

This clone was seen a handful of times. The chain employs TRBV30 and TRBJ2-5; 7 nucleotides line up with TRBD2. V dropped 2 bases and J dropped 4; count of bases not matched to a gene: 7. Germline V gene sequence: CDR1 GTSNPN, CDR2 SVGIG (reference sequence). The CDR3 length is 14 residues. Here the CDR3 DNA reads TGTGCCTGGAGTAGCCATGTAGCGGGAGAGACCCAGTACTTC. It is translated as CAWSSHVAGETQYF.

This clone occurred a few times. The rearrangement uses TRBV29-1 and TRBJ2-2; 10 nucleotides match TRBD1. There are 14 residues in the CDR3. CDR1 SQVTM and CDR2 ANQGSEA come from the germline V gene. After removal of 3 bases from V and 6 bases from J, the junction contained 4 bases not matched to a gene. The CDR3 DNA reads as TGCAGCGTTGATGGGACAGGGGTTGCCGGGGAGCTGTTTTTT. Its protein product is CSVDGTGVAGELFF.

The chain has TRBV5-1 and TRBJ2-2, with 8 nucleotides matching TRBD1. With 2 bases clipped from V and 3 bases from J, the junction kept 12 bases outside the gene matches. The CDR3 has 18 amino acids. From germline, CDR1 is SGHRS and CDR2 YFSETQ. CDR3 coding DNA: TGCGCCAGCAGCTTTACCGGGACAGGAAGGGCCGACACCGGGGAGCTGTTTTTT. It specifies CASSFTGTGRADTGELFF. Filled out from reference TRBV5-1 and TRBJ2-2, the complete variable domain reads KAGVTQTPRYLIKTRGQQVTLSCSPISGHRSVSWYQQTPGQGLQFLFEYFSETQRNKGNFPGRFSGRQFSNSRSEMNVSTLELGDSALYLCASSFTGTGRADTGELFFGEGSRLTVL.

The chain uses TRBV19 and TRBJ2-7; D perhaps matches TRBD2 (6 bases). Looked up from germline, CDR1 is LNHDA and CDR2 is SQIVND (reference sequence). This CDR3 contains 17 residues. Trimming cost V 5 bases and J 3 bases, with 23 bases left between them. CDR3 amino acids: CASSPAGFTDRDYEQYF. In nucleotides, the CDR3 is TGTGCCAGTAGTCCAGCGGGTTTCACAGATAGGGACTACGAGCAGTACTTC.

The V and J genes are TRBV11-1 and TRBJ2-7; the D is unclear. V was cut by 1 base and J by 6 bases, with 10 bases left in between. The CDR3 is 13 amino acids. CDR1 is SGHAT and CDR2 is FQDESV in the germline V gene (reference sequence). The CDR3 region is CASSLGWIAEQYF. CDR3 coding DNA: TGTGCCAGCAGCTTAGGGTGGATTGCCGAGCAGTACTTC.

This clone has a handful of counts. CDR3 region: CASSEHPNFGGYTF. CDR3 sequence (DNA): TGTGCCAGCAGTGAGCATCCGAACTTCGGTGGCTACACCTTC. The genes are TRBV2 and TRBJ1-2; D not certain. Germline V gene sequence: CDR1 SNHLY, CDR2 FYNNEI. Trimming left V 3 bases short and J 7 bases short, with 15 bases between. The CDR3 spans 14 residues.

This clone was found a few times. This rearrangement joins TRBV6-4 to TRBJ1-1, with 8 bases that match TRBD1. The CDR3 has 13 amino acids. V was clipped by 9 bases and J by 1 base; unmatched bases: 4. Germline V lookup: CDR1 MRHNA, CDR2 SNTAGT. For the CDR3, the DNA is TGTGCCAGGGTGACAGGGGCGAACACTGAAGCTTTCTTT. It codes for CARVTGANTEAFF.

The CDR3 protein is CASSPMGQGPEAFF. CDR3 bases: TGTGCCAGCTCACCGATGGGACAGGGCCCCGAAGCTTTCTTT. The V and J genes are TRBV18 and TRBJ1-1; 9 bases are shared with TRBD1. This CDR3 comprises 14 residues. V dropped 3 bases and J dropped 8; count of bases not matched to a gene: 7. Germline V gene sequence: CDR1 KGHSH, CDR2 LQKENI.

Remarks on this clone: An end of the junction does not agree with germline; a read error may underlie this. The J gene is TRBJ2-7, the V gene TRBV19, with D maybe TRBD1 (5 bases). The germline V gene encodes CDR1 LNHDA and CDR2 SQIVND (reference sequence). This CDR3 has 14 amino acids. CDR3 nucleotides: TGTGCCAGTAGTTTAGACTTGACAGCCTACGAGCAGTACTTC. Amino acids: CASSLDLTAYEQYF.

The rearrangement uses TRBV5-5 and TRBJ1-1; unclear D gene. V lost 1 base and J lost 4, with 8 bases in between. The CDR3 spans 13 residues. Germline lookup yields CDR1 SGHKS and CDR2 YYEKEE (reference sequence). CDR3 nucleotide sequence: TGTGCCAGCAGCTTGATAAAGGGCACTGAAGCTTTCTTT. Residues: CASSLIKGTEAFF.

The rearrangement uses TRBV12-5 and TRBJ1-1; D is perhaps TRBD1 (5 bases). The CDR3 is 14 residues long. The germline V gene has CDR1 LGHNT and CDR2 FRNRAP. V gave up 7 bases and J gave up 4 bases, with 16 bases separating them. CDR3 sequence reads: CASAPGGWVTEAFF. The CDR3 DNA follows: TGTGCTAGTGCCCCCGGGGGATGGGTCACTGAAGCTTTCTTT.

The chain employs TRBV7-2 and TRBJ2-5; 9 positions agree with TRBD2. With V trimmed by 2 bases and J by 5 bases, 15 bases remained unmatched. The CDR3 has 18 amino acids. CDR1 is SGHTA, CDR2 FQGNSA, per germline. The CDR3 spells CASSLKGAASGIKETQYF. DNA for the CDR3: TGTGCCAGCAGCTTAAAAGGGGCGGCTAGCGGGATTAAGGAGACCCAGTACTTC.

The chain links TRBV7-3 to TRBJ2-7, with TRBD1 as a possible D gene (5 bases). CDR1 and CDR2 (germline): SGHTA, FQGTGA. The CDR3 spans 13 residues. V was pared by 5 bases and J by 5 bases, with 13 bases between. CDR3 loop: CASSPRRVHEQYF. The CDR3 DNA is TGTGCCAGCAGCCCGCGCAGGGTCCACGAGCAGTACTTC. Based on the CDR3 plus reference TRBV7-3 and TRBJ2-7, the full variable domain is GAGVSQTPSNKVTEKGKYVELRCDPISGHTALYWYRQSLGQGPEFLIYFQGTGAADDSGLPNDRFFAVRPEGSVSTLKIQRTERGDSAVYLCASSPRRVHEQYFGPGTRLTVT.

The chain uses TRBV6-1 and TRBJ2-6; a weak D match, TRBD1 (6 bases). This CDR3 has 15 residues. Germline CDR1 MNHNS, CDR2 SASEGT. V was trimmed by 1 base and J by 2 bases, leaving 6 bases between them. The CDR3 here is CASSEGQAGANVLTF. Written as DNA, the CDR3 is TGTGCCAGCAGTGAAGGACAGGCTGGGGCCAACGTCCTGACTTTC.

The chain uses TRBV9 and TRBJ2-1; TRBD2 matches 10 bases. Trimming removed 0 bases from V and 7 bases from J; junction bases left unmatched: 10. The CDR3 contains 17 residues. Germline lookup yields CDR1 SGDLS and CDR2 YYNGEE. CDR3 residues: CASSVGLGASGSNEQFF. DNA of the CDR3: TGTGCCAGCAGCGTAGGTTTGGGGGCTAGCGGGAGTAATGAGCAGTTCTTC. The entire variable domain, with the rest obtained from reference TRBV9 and TRBJ2-1, is as follows: DSGVTQTPKHLITATGQRVTLRCSPRSGDLSVYWYQQSLDQGLQFLIQYYNGEERAKGNILERFSAQQFPDLHSELNLSSLELGDSALYFCASSVGLGASGSNEQFFGPGTRLTVL.

This chain joins TRBV6-1 and TRBJ2-1; 9 bases are a match to TRBD1. The V segment lost 7 bases and the J segment 4 bases; nucleotides outside the gene matches: 8. CDR1 is MNHNS and CDR2 is SASEGT in the germline V gene. CDR3 size: 15 residues. The DNA of the CDR3 is TGTGCCAGCATGGGCCGGGACAGGGTGTACAATGAGCAGTTCTTC. Residues: CASMGRDRVYNEQFF.

This chain uses TRBV28 with TRBJ2-7; 10 nucleotides match TRBD1. The ends lost 6 bases at V and 2 bases at J; junction bases unmatched: 4. From germline, CDR1 is MDHEN and CDR2 SYDVKM. The CDR3 contains 14 residues. The CDR3 coding sequence is TGTGCCAGCAGGGGGACAGGGGACCCCTACGAGCAGTACTTC. Translated, it gives CASRGTGDPYEQYF. Full variable domain (outside the CDR3, taken from reference TRBV28 and TRBJ2-7): DVKVTQSSRYLVKRTGEKVFLECVQDMDHENMFWYRQDPGLGLRLIYFSYDVKMKEKGDIPEGYSVSREKKERFSLILESASTNQTSMYLCASRGTGDPYEQYFGPGTRLTVT.

The V gene is TRBV9, the J gene TRBJ2-5; 9 bases are a match to TRBD1. Germline assignment: CDR1 SGDLS and CDR2 YYNGEE. The CDR3 covers 14 residues. V trimming: 4 bases; J trimming: 4 bases; junction bases outside the gene matches: 5. CDR3 bases: TGTGCCAGCAGCTCCCGGACAGGGGTAGAGACCCAGTACTTC. Its translation: CASSSRTGVETQYF.

This chain links TRBV28 with TRBJ1-1; D is possibly TRBD1 (6 bases). The CDR3 runs 15 residues. Trimming removed 7 bases from V and 9 bases from J, with 24 bases in between. Germline CDR1 MDHEN, CDR2 SYDVKM. The CDR3 region is CASTTGGGGDYKAFF. The DNA of the CDR3 is TGTGCCAGCACCACGGGAGGGGGTGGGGATTATAAAGCTTTCTTT.

The V and J genes are TRBV11-2 and TRBJ2-5, with D hard to call. The CDR3 length is 12 residues. V lost 7 bases to trimming and J lost 4 bases, with 10 bases between them. Germline CDR1 and CDR2: SGHAT and FQNNGV. As DNA, the CDR3 is TGTGCCAGCACCTTGAGGCGAGAGACCCAGTACTTC. Its translation is CASTLRRETQYF.

The chain uses TRBV7-6 and TRBJ2-2; 10 nucleotides align to TRBD2. V trimming: 7 bases; J trimming: 1 base; junction bases outside the gene matches: 9. The CDR3 consists of 17 residues. Looked up from germline, CDR1 is SGHVS and CDR2 is FNYEAQ. This chain's CDR3 is CASTPGLAGVNTGELFF. The CDR3 nucleotides read TGTGCCAGCACCCCCGGGCTAGCGGGAGTGAACACCGGGGAGCTGTTTTTT.